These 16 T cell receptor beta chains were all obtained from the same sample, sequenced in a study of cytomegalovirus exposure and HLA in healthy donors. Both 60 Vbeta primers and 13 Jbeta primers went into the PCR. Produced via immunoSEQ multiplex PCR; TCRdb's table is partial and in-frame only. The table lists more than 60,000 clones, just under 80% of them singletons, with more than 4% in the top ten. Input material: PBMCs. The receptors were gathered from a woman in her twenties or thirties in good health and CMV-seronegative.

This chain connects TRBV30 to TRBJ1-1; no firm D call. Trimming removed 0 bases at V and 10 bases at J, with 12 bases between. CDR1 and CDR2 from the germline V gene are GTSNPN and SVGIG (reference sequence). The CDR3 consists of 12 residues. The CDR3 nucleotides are TGTGCCTGGAGTGTACTCGGGGAGCGAGCTTTCTTT. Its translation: CAWSVLGERAFF. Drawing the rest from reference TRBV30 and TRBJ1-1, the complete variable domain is SQTIHQWPATLVQPVGSPLSLECTVEGTSNPNLYWYRQAAGRGLQLLFYSVGIGQISSEVPQNLSASRPQDRQFILSSKKLLLSDSGFYLCAWSVLGERAFFGQGTRLTVV.

The CDR3, as DNA: TGTGCCACCAGCAGAGGCCCTACCGGGACAGGGGGCATAAATCAGCCCCAGCATTTT. Its protein product is CATSRGPTGTGGINQPQHF. The J gene is TRBJ1-5, the V gene TRBV15; TRBD1 matches at 12 bases. CDR1 is LNHNV and CDR2 is YYDKDF in the germline V gene (reference sequence). Unmatched junction bases numbered 11, after V lost 1 base and J lost 4 bases. The CDR3 is made up of 19 amino acids.

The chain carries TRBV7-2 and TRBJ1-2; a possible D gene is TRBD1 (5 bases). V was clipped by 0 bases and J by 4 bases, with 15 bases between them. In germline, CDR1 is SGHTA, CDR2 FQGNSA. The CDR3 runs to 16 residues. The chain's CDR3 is CASSLAVRQPGYGYTF. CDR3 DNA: TGTGCCAGCAGCTTAGCGGTTAGACAGCCTGGCTATGGCTACACCTTC.

The DNA for the CDR3 is TGTGCCAGCAGCTTAGAGCGGACGGGGTCCTACGAGCAGTACTTC. Encoded protein: CASSLERTGSYEQYF. The chain couples TRBV7-2 to TRBJ2-7, with a possible D match to TRBD2 (5 bases). The CDR3 has 15 amino acids. CDR1 SGHTA and CDR2 FQGNSA come from the germline V gene. V lost 1 base and J lost 1, with 11 bases in between.

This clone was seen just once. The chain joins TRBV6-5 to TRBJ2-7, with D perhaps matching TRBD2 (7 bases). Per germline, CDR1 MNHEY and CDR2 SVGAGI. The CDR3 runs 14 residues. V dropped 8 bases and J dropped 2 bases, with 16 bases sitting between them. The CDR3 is CASSRGGGAYEQYF. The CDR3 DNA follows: TGTGCCAGCTCCAGGGGCGGGGGAGCCTACGAGCAGTACTTC.

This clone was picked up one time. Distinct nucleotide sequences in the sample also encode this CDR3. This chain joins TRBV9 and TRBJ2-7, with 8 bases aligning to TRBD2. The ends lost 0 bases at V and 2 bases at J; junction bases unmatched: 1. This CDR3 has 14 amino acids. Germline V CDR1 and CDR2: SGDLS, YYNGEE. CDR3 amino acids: CASSVGGGTYEQYF. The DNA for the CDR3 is TGTGCCAGCAGCGTAGGCGGGGGGACCTACGAGCAGTACTTC. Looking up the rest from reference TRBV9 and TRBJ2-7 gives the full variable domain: DSGVTQTPKHLITATGQRVTLRCSPRSGDLSVYWYQQSLDQGLQFLIQYYNGEERAKGNILERFSAQQFPDLHSELNLSSLELGDSALYFCASSVGGGTYEQYFGPGTRLTVT.

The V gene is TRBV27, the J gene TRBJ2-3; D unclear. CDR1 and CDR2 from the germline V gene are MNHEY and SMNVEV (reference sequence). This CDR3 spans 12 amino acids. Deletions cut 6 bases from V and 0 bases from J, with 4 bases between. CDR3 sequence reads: CASRTSTDTQYF. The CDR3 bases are TGTGCCAGCAGAACTAGCACAGATACGCAGTATTTT.

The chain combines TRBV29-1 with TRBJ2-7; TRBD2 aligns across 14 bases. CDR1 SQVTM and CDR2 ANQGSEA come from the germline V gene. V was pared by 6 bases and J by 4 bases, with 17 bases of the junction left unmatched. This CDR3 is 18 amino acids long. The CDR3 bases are TGCAGCGTCACAACAGGGACTAGCGGGAGTTCTTGGCGATACGAGCAGTACTTC. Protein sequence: CSVTTGTSGSSWRYEQYF.

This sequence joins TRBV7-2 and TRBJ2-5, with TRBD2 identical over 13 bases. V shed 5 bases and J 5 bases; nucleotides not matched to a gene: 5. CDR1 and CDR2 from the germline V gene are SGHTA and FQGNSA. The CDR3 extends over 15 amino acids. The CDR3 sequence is CASSQGLAGVETQYF. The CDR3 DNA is TGTGCCAGCAGCCAAGGACTAGCGGGAGTGGAGACCCAGTACTTC.

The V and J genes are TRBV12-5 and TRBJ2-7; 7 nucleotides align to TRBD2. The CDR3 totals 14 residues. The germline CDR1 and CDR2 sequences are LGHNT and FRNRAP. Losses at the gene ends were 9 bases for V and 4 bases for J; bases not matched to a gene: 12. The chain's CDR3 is CARLCGRELYEQYF. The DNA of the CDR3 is TGTGCTAGACTGTGTGGGCGGGAGTTGTACGAGCAGTACTTC.

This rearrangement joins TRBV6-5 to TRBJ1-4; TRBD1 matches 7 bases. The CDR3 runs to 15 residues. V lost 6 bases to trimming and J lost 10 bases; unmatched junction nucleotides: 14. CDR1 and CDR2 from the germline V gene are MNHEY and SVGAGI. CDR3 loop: CASSRRGTAGGKLFF. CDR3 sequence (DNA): TGTGCCAGCAGCCGGCGAGGGACAGCGGGGGGAAAACTGTTTTTT.

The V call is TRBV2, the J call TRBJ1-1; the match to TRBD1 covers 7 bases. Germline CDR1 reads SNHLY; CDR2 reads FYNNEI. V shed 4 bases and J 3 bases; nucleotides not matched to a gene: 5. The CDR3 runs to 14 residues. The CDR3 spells CASSASQGHTEAFF. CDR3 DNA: TGTGCCAGCAGTGCGTCACAGGGGCACACTGAAGCTTTCTTT.

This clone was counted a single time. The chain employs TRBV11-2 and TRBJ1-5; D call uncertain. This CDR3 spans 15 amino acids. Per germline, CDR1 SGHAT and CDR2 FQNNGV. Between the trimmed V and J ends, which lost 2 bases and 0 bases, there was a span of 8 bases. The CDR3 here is CASSLSGYSNQPQHF. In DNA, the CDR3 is TGTGCCAGCAGCTTAAGCGGATATAGCAATCAGCCCCAGCATTTT.

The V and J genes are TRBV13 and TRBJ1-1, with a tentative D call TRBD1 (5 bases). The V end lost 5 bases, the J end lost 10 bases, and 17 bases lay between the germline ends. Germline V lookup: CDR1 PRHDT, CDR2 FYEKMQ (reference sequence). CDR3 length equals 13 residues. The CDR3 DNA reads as TGTGCCAGCAGCCTGGCGGCGCAGGGAACAGCTTTCTTT. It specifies CASSLAAQGTAFF.

The CDR3 DNA sequence: TGTGCCAGCAGTACAGGGGTCGGCTACGAGCAGTACTTC. It encodes CASSTGVGYEQYF. This rearrangement joins TRBV27 to TRBJ2-7; TRBD1 matches at 7 bases. Trimming at V came to 5 bases and at J to 3 bases, leaving 4 bases not matched to a gene. CDR1 is MNHEY and CDR2 is SMNVEV in the germline V gene (reference sequence). The CDR3 is made up of 13 amino acids.

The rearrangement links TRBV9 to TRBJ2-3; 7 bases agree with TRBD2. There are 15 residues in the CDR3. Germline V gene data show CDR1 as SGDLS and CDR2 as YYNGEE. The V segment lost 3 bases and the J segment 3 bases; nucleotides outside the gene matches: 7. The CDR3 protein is CASSGVAGRTDTQYF. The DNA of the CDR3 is TGTGCCAGCAGCGGCGTTGCCGGGAGGACAGATACGCAGTATTTT.